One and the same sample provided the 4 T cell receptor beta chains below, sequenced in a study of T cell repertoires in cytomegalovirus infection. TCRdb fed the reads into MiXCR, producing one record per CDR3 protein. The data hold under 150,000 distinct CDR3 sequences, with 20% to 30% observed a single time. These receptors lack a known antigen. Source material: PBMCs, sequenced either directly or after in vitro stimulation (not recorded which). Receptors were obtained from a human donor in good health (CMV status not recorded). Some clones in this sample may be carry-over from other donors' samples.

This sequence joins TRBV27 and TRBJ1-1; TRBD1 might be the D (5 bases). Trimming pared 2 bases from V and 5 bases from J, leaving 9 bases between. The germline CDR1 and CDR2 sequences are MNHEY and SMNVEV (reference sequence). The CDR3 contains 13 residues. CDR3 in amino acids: CASSLLGGTEAFF. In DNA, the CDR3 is TGTGCCAGCAGTTTACTCGGGGGAACTGAAGCTTTCTTT.

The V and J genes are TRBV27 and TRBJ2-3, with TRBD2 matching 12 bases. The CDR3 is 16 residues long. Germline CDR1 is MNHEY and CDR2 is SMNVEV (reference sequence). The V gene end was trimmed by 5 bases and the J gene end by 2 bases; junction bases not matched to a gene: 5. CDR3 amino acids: CASSRTSGANTDTQYF. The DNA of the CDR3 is TGTGCCAGCAGTAGGACTAGCGGGGCCAACACAGATACGCAGTATTTT.

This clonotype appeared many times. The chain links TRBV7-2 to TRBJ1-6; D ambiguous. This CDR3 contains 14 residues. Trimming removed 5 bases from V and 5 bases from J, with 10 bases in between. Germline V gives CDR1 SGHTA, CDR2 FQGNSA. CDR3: CASSQGSNNSPLHF. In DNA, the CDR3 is TGTGCCAGCAGCCAAGGGTCCAATAATTCACCCCTCCACTTT.

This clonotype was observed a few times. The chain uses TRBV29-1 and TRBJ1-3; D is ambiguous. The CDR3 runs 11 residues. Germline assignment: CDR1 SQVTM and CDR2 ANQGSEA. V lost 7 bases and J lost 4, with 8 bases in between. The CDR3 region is CSGREGNTIYF. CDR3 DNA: TGCAGCGGGAGGGAGGGAAACACCATATATTTT.